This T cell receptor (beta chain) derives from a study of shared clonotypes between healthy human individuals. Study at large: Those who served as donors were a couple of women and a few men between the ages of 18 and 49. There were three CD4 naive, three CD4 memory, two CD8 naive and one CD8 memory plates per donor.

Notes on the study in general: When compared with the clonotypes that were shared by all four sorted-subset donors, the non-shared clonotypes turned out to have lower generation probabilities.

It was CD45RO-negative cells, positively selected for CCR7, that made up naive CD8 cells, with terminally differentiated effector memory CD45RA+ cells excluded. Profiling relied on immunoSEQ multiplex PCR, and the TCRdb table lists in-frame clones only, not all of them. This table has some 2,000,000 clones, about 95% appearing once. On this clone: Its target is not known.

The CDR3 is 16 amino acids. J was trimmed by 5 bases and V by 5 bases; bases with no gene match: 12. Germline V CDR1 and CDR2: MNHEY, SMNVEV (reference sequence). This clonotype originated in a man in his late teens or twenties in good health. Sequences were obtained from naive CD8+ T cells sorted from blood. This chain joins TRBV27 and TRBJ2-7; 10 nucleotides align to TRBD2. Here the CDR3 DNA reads TGTGCCAGCAGTCCGTGGACTAGCGGAGCCGGGGACGAGCAGTACTTC. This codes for CASSPWTSGAGDEQYF.